Only one count was recorded for the clone carrying this T cell receptor beta chain. Its antigen is as yet unknown. PCR was performed using 60 Vbeta and 13 Jbeta primers. Generated by immunoSEQ multiplex PCR, the TCRdb table keeps only in-frame clones and is missing some. In the table there are 150,000 to 200,000 clones, around three quarters of which are singletons. The data stem from a study of cytomegalovirus exposure and HLA in healthy donors. Trimming removed 1 base from V and 7 bases from J, with 4 bases in between. The CDR3 has 10 residues. In germline, CDR1 is GTSNPN, CDR2 SVGIG (reference sequence). Study-wide points: Per a later analysis, HLA-associated TCR beta chains showed more clonal expansion than other, equally common TCR beta chains. Both high specificity and high sensitivity reportedly marked the classifier's diagnosis of cytomegalovirus status.

This rearrangement joins TRBV30 to TRBJ1-2, with no clear D. The receptor was derived from a middle-aged woman in good health and CMV-seronegative. Sequencing used PBMCs. The CDR3 nucleotides are TGTGCCTGGAGTGCAGGTGGCTACACCTTC. The encoded protein is CAWSAGGYTF.